The clone carrying this TCR beta chain has a handful of counts. Its matching antigen is unknown. The record originates from a study of cytomegalovirus exposure and HLA in healthy donors. On the study more broadly: There were nearly 120 million unique TCR beta sequences, drawn from roughly 200 million T cells, in an earlier analysis. Early release data held about 85 million unique TCRs from HLA-typed donors.

In the PCR, 60 Vbeta and 13 Jbeta primers were used. Some clones are missing from TCRdb's copy, which holds only in-frame ones; the method was immunoSEQ multiplex PCR. The sample carries about 64,000 clones, over 75% recorded once. The V gene's germline CDR1 is SGHNT and CDR2 YENEEA. This CDR3 region has 12 residues. V dropped 5 bases and J dropped 0 bases, with 5 bases sitting between them. Whole-study findings and limits: Later on, a genetic analysis was performed. It linked a missense variant in DCLRE1C with V- and J-gene trimming of TCR beta.

The receptor's source is a female donor in good health and CMV-seronegative. The chain combines TRBV11-3 with TRBJ2-7; TRBD1 is a possible D gene (5 bases). The sample comprised PBMCs. The CDR3 spells CASSDSSYEQYF. CDR3 bases: TGTGCCAGCAGCGACAGCTCCTACGAGCAGTACTTC.